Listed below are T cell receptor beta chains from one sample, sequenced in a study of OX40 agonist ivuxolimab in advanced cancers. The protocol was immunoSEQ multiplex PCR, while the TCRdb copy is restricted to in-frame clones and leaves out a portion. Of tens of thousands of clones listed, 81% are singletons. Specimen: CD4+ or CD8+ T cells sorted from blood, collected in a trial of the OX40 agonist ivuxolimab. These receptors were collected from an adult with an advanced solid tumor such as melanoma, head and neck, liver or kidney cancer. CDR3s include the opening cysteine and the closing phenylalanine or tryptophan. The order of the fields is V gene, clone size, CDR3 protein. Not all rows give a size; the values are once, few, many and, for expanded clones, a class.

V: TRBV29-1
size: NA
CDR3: CSVREPNQPQHF

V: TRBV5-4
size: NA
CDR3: CASSPGLDTGELFF

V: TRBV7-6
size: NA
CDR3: CASSPGLGLHNEQFF

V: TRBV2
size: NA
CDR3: CASKGTGGRVAEAFF

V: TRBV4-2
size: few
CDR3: CASSPQGRDEKLFF

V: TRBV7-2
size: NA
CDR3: CASRRTTTNEKLFF

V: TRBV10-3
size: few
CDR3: CATSTGTNTEAFF

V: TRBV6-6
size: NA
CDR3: CASSYLSGTIYF

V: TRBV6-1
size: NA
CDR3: CATNRLTNTGELFF

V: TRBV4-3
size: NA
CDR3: CASSHQGRLANYGYTF

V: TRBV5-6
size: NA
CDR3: CASSLVVGAAFGELFF

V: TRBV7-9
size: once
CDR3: CASSLDGLHPDQPQHF

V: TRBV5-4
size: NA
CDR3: CASRSGQNYYGYTF

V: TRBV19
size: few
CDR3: CASSTWTGIGNTEAFF

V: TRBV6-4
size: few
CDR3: CASSETGGAYNEQFF

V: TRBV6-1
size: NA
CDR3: CASRRGGSTDTQYF

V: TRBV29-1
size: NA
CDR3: CSVEDLGGRSDNNEQFF

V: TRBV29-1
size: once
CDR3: CSVTSGSDTQYF

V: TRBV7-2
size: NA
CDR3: CASGTRGNQPQHF

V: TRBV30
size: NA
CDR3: CAGSSLSYNEQFF

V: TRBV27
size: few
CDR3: CASSPAGGSNTGELFF

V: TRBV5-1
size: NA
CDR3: CASSEYPGTDYGYTF

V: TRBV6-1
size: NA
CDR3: CASSEGTGGRSEAFF

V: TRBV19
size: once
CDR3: CASSRRDRGPWNEKLFF

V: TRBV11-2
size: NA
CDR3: CASSLAWGENTEAFF

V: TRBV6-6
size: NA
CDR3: CASSPTGELFF

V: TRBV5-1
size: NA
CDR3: CASSLTGVTYEQYF

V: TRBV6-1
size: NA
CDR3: CASSGWGGNYEQYF

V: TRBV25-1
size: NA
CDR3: CASSVSGSYFEQYF

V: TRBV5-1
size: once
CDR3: CASSRASGNTGELFF

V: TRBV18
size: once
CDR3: CASSPALATYEQYF

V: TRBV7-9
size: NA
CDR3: CASSASESAEAFF

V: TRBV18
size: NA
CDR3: CASSPIGTVQETQYF

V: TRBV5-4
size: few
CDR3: CASSFPGRGYTF

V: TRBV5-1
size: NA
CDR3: CASSLVPAFLEPLHF